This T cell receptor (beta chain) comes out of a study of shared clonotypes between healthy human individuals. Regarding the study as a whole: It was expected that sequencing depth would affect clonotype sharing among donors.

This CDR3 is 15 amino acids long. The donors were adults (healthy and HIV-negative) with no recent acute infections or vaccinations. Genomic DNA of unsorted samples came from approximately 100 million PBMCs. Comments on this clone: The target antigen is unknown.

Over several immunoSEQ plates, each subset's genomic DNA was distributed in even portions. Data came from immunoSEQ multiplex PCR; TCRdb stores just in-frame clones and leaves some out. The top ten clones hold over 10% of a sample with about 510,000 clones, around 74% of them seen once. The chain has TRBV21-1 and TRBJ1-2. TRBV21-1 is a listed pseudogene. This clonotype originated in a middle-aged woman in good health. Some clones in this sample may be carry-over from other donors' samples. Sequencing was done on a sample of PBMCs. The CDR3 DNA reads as TGTGCCAGCAGCAACCCCCGGGGGGGGCGCTATGGCTACACCTTC. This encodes CASSNPRGGRYGYTF.